These 14 T cell receptor beta chains were sequenced from one sample in a study of T cell changes during pregnancy in multiple sclerosis (dated by TCRdb to between 2019 and 2020). Library creation used the immunoSEQ multiplex PCR assay. TCRdb's version of the immuneACCESS table is confined to in-frame rearrangements and falls short of the full clone set. An unresolved V gene accounts for under half of the shortfall where checked; the remainder is of unknown origin. The sample data list under 50,000 clones, and roughly 90% of these were observed just once. Around 5.5% of the sample comes from the top ten. This material consisted of CD8+ T cells from peripheral blood mononuclear cells, taken in the third trimester of pregnancy. Receptor source: a female donor with multiple sclerosis, enrolled in a pregnancy study.

The chain recombines TRBV29-1 with TRBJ2-7; 10 positions match TRBD2. Germline CDR1 and CDR2: SQVTM and ANQGSEA. V lost 3 bases and J lost 6; bases outside the gene matches: 8. The length of the CDR3 is 14 residues. The CDR3 sequence is CSVEIAGGSSEQYF. The CDR3 DNA reads as TGCAGCGTTGAGATAGCGGGAGGTTCTTCCGAGCAGTACTTC.

The rearrangement links TRBV7-8 to TRBJ2-1; TRBD1 might be the D (5 bases). V dropped 6 bases and J dropped 8 bases, with 20 bases sitting between them. This CDR3 has 15 amino acids. CDR1 and CDR2 (germline): SGHVS, FQNEAQ. The CDR3 sequence: CASRSGAANLDEQFF. The CDR3 DNA sequence: TGTGCCAGCAGGAGTGGGGCTGCCAACCTGGATGAGCAGTTCTTC.

The chain couples TRBV7-9 to TRBJ2-7, with TRBD2 matching over 8 bases. Losses at the gene ends were 1 base for V and 5 bases for J; bases not matched to a gene: 7. Germline V gene lookup returns CDR1 SEHNR and CDR2 FQNEAQ (reference sequence). The CDR3 spans 15 residues. CDR3 in DNA: TGTGCCAGCAGCTTAGGGGGTAGCGGGACCCACGAGCAGTACTTC. Protein: CASSLGGSGTHEQYF.

This chain uses TRBV29-1 with TRBJ2-1; D is uncertain. CDR3 length equals 15 residues. The V end was cut by 3 bases, the J end by 7 bases, with 19 bases between. Germline-derived CDR1 and CDR2 are SQVTM and ANQGSEA. The CDR3 here is CSVDAFYLIGNEQFF. Written as DNA, the CDR3 is TGCAGCGTTGACGCCTTCTATCTAATCGGGAATGAGCAGTTCTTC.

The chain combines TRBV5-6 with TRBJ2-5, with 14 bases lining up with TRBD2. The CDR3 totals 17 residues. The germline gives CDR1 SGHDT, CDR2 YYEEEE. Losses at the gene ends were 4 bases for V and 6 bases for J; bases not matched to a gene: 11. CDR3 sequence (DNA): TGTGCCAGCAGCCTCTCCGGGACTAGCGGGAGTAGGAAGACCCAGTACTTC. Translating gives CASSLSGTSGSRKTQYF.

The V gene is TRBV14, the J gene TRBJ1-2; 10 positions match TRBD1. The CDR3 is 15 residues long. J lost 8 bases, V lost 1 base, and 7 bases had no gene match. Germline CDR1 reads SGHDN; CDR2 reads FVKESK. The CDR3 is CASSQGDRGLHGYTF. Written as DNA, the CDR3 is TGTGCCAGCAGCCAAGGGGACAGGGGACTACACGGCTACACCTTC.

The chain employs TRBV21-1 and TRBJ2-5; the table's D gene call, TRBD1, was not cross checked with the DNA. TRBV21-1 is described as a pseudogene. This CDR3 is built from 14 residues. The CDR3 spells CASSKATGQKTQYF. The CDR3 coding sequence is TGTGCCAGCAGCAAAGCGACAGGGCAAAAGACCCAGTACTTC.

The table lists this clone with a count of one. This chain uses TRBV5-1 with TRBJ2-7; D possibly corresponds to TRBD1 (6 bases). V dropped 0 bases and J dropped 5 bases, with 18 bases sitting between them. The CDR3 loop spans 16 amino acids. CDR1 and CDR2 from the germline V gene are SGHRS and YFSETQ. The CDR3: CASSLAPDRPTDEQYF. CDR3 DNA: TGCGCCAGCAGCTTGGCCCCTGACAGGCCCACGGACGAGCAGTACTTC.

The chain links TRBV9 to TRBJ2-7, with TRBD1 matching over 7 bases. The V gene end was trimmed by 3 bases and the J gene end by 3 bases; junction bases not matched to a gene: 15. In germline, CDR1 is SGDLS, CDR2 YYNGEE. CDR3 length equals 17 residues. In nucleotides, the CDR3 is TGTGCCAGCAGCGATTACCCCGGGGACAGACTATACTACGAGCAGTACTTC. Amino acids: CASSDYPGDRLYYEQYF.

A single count supports this clone. The rearrangement links TRBV6-4 to TRBJ2-5; maybe TRBD2 (5 bases). Germline CDR1 is MRHNA and CDR2 is SNTAGT. Trimming removed 4 bases at V and 11 bases at J, with 20 bases between. CDR3 length equals 14 residues. The CDR3 bases are TGTGCCAGCAGTGCCATGCCGGGCATGGGAGAGCAGTACTTC. Its protein is CASSAMPGMGEQYF.

The rearrangement uses TRBV4-1 and TRBJ1-1; D might be TRBD1 (6 bases). Germline lookup yields CDR1 MGHRA and CDR2 YSYEKL. V was shortened by 1 base and J by 1 base, with 10 bases between the two germline ends. This CDR3 comprises 15 residues. The CDR3, as DNA: TGCGCCAGCAGCCAAGGTCAGACAGGGAACACTGAAGCTTTCTTT. It encodes CASSQGQTGNTEAFF.

This chain joins TRBV19 and TRBJ2-2; 7 bases match TRBD2. Germline V gene data show CDR1 as LNHDA and CDR2 as SQIVND (reference sequence). This CDR3 has 12 residues. With V trimmed by 8 bases and J by 7 bases, 4 bases remained unmatched. CDR3 sequence: CASGRGGGELFF. The CDR3 DNA reads as TGTGCCAGTGGGAGGGGTGGCGGGGAGCTGTTTTTT.

The chain uses TRBV27 and TRBJ2-7; 10 bases are shared with TRBD2. Per the germline V gene, CDR1 is MNHEY and CDR2 is SMNVEV (reference sequence). The CDR3 contains 13 residues. Trimming at V came to 8 bases and at J to 0 bases, leaving 1 base not matched to a gene. CDR3 in amino acids: CASASGSSYEQYF. The CDR3 DNA is TGTGCCAGCGCTAGCGGGAGCTCCTACGAGCAGTACTTC.

This chain uses TRBV7-6 with TRBJ2-1, with D possibly matching TRBD2 (6 bases). Germline CDR1 and CDR2: SGHVS and FNYEAQ. This CDR3 has 14 residues. Trimming left V 5 bases short and J 10 bases short, with 18 bases between. For the CDR3, the DNA is TGTGCCAGCAGCCACCTCGAGGGCGGGAACGAGCAGTTCTTC. Protein sequence: CASSHLEGGNEQFF.